The 9 T cell receptor beta chains below all came from one sample that was sequenced in a study of shared clonotypes between healthy human individuals. The assay was immunoSEQ multiplex PCR, and TCRdb's table has in-frame clones only and misses some. Of roughly 2,300,000 clones listed, under 95% are singletons. The sequenced sample consisted of naive CD4+ T cells from PBMCs. Subset meaning: CD45RA+ positively selected. Receptor source: a man younger than 30 in good health. Some clones in this sample may be carry-over from other donors' samples.

This clone appeared a single time. This chain links TRBV5-4 with TRBJ2-1; 7 nucleotides align to TRBD1. CDR3 length: 14 amino acids. V lost 0 bases and J lost 6; bases outside the gene matches: 3. Germline-derived CDR1 and CDR2 are SGHNT and YYREEE (reference sequence). The CDR3 region has the DNA TGTGCCAGCAGCTTGGGGCCAGGGGGCAATGAGCAGTTCTTC. Amino acid sequence: CASSLGPGGNEQFF.

This sequence joins TRBV5-6 and TRBJ1-2, with D perhaps TRBD1 (5 bases). Germline-derived CDR1 and CDR2 are SGHDT and YYEEEE. The CDR3 consists of 14 residues. The V gene lost 2 bases and the J gene lost 3 bases, with 11 bases spanning the gap. The CDR3 here is CASSFQGFDYGYTF. The CDR3 bases are TGTGCCAGCAGCTTCCAGGGATTCGACTATGGCTACACCTTC. Filled out from reference TRBV5-6 and TRBJ1-2, the complete variable domain reads DAGVTQSPTHLIKTRGQQVTLRCSPKSGHDTVSWYQQALGQGPQFIFQYYEEEERQRGNFPDRFSGHQFPNYSSELNVNALLLGDSALYLCASSFQGFDYGYTFGSGTRLTVV.

The V call is TRBV9, the J call TRBJ2-3; D is uncertain. This CDR3 comprises 14 residues. Germline CDR1 reads SGDLS; CDR2 reads YYNGEE. The V end lost 7 bases, the J end lost 2 bases, and 14 bases lay between the germline ends. CDR3 coding DNA: TGTGCCAGCGGGCTAGGCCTTATCACAGATACGCAGTATTTT. It translates to CASGLGLITDTQYF.

This rearrangement joins TRBV5-6 to TRBJ2-1; D remains unclear. The CDR3 extends over 11 amino acids. V was cut by 7 bases and J by 8 bases, with 10 bases left in between. Per germline, CDR1 SGHDT and CDR2 YYEEEE. CDR3 coding DNA: TGTGCCAGCCGGTATCGGGATGAGCAGTTCTTC. It translates to CASRYRDEQFF.

The chain links TRBV18 to TRBJ2-2, with 8 nucleotides matching TRBD1. The CDR3 covers 15 residues. Germline-derived CDR1 and CDR2 are KGHSH and LQKENI. Germline trimming cut 4 bases from V and 3 bases from J; bases unmatched to any gene: 4. The DNA for the CDR3 is TGTGCCAGCTCACTCCAGGGGGCTTACACCGGGGAGCTGTTTTTT. This codes for CASSLQGAYTGELFF.

The chain couples TRBV6-5 to TRBJ2-5, with D possibly matching TRBD1 (7 bases). Germline-derived CDR1 and CDR2 are MNHEY and SVGAGI. Trimming left V 6 bases short and J 5 bases short, with 19 bases between. The length of the CDR3 is 15 residues. The CDR3 here is CASRENRGAGETQYF. The DNA of the CDR3 is TGTGCCAGCAGGGAAAACAGGGGCGCGGGGGAGACCCAGTACTTC.

The chain combines TRBV14 with TRBJ1-1, with a possible D match to TRBD1 (6 bases). The CDR3 contains 19 residues. From germline, CDR1 is SGHDN and CDR2 FVKESK. The V end was cut by 0 bases, the J end by 6 bases, with 26 bases between. CDR3: CASSQERGGHPINRAEAFF. CDR3 bases: TGTGCCAGCAGCCAAGAGAGGGGGGGACACCCAATCAACCGGGCTGAAGCTTTCTTT.

Only one count was recorded for this clone. V and J are TRBV28 and TRBJ2-7; 8 nucleotides match TRBD2. V was clipped by 4 bases and J by 3 bases; unmatched bases: 8. Looked up from germline, CDR1 is MDHEN and CDR2 is SYDVKM. CDR3 size: 15 residues. CDR3 nucleotide sequence: TGTGCCAGCAGTTCCCCCCGGGGGGGGAACTACGAGCAGTACTTC. Its translation is CASSSPRGGNYEQYF.

This chain joins TRBV6-1 and TRBJ2-7; D is perhaps TRBD2 (7 bases). The CDR3 consists of 13 residues. Germline loops: CDR1 MNHNS, CDR2 SASEGT. V was shortened by 4 bases and J by 4 bases, with 11 bases between the two germline ends. CDR3 DNA sequence: TGTGCCAGCAGTGGCGGGGGCGTATACGAGCAGTACTTC. Translating it yields CASSGGGVYEQYF.